This entry features one TCR beta chain sequence. The antigen remains undetermined. V lost 7 bases to trimming and J lost 5 bases, with 14 bases between them. The germline gives CDR1 LGHNT, CDR2 FRNRAP. The CDR3 is made up of 13 amino acids. The authors extracted RNA and reverse transcribed it into cDNA as the sequencing template. The assay was immunoSEQ multiplex PCR, and TCRdb's table has in-frame clones only and misses some. The sample has around 82,000 clones; roughly 51% are singletons. This entry is derived from a study of CD8+ T cells in alopecia areata. Using a FACSAria, the CD4+ and CD8+ T cells were sorted from the PBMCs. Findings and caveats of the study: Scalp data also include sequences from resident alphabeta T cells of normal skin.

The chain links TRBV12-5 to TRBJ2-5; possibly TRBD1 for D (5 bases). The TCR originated in a human donor with alopecia areata. Sample: NKG2D-high CD8+ T cells sorted from blood. CDR3 sequence (DNA): TGTGCTAGTGCCCCTCAGGGTAGGGAGACCCAGTACTTC. This codes for CASAPQGRETQYF.